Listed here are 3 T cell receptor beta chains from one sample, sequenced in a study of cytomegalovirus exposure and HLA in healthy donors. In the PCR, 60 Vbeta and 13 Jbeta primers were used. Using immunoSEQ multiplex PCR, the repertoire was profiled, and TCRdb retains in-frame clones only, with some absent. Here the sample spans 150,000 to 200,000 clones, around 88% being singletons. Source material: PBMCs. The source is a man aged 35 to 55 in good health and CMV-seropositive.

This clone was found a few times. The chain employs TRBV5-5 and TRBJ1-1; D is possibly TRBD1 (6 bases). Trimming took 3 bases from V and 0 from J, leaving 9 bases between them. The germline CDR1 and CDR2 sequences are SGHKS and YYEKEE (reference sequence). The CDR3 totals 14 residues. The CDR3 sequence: CASSSGTLNTEAFF. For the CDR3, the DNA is TGTGCCAGCAGCTCAGGGACACTGAACACTGAAGCTTTCTTT.

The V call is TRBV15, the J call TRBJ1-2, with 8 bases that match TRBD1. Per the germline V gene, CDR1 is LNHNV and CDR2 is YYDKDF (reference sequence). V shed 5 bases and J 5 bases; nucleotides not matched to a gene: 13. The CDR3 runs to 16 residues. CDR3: CATSYRDRSDFYGYTF. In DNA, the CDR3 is TGTGCCACCAGCTACCGGGACAGGAGTGACTTTTATGGCTACACCTTC. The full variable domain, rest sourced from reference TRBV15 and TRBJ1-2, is DAMVIQNPRYQVTQFGKPVTLSCSQTLNHNVMYWYQQKSSQAPKLLFHYYDKDFNNEADTPDNFQSRRPNTSFCFLDIRSPGLGDTAMYLCATSYRDRSDFYGYTFGSGTRLTVV.

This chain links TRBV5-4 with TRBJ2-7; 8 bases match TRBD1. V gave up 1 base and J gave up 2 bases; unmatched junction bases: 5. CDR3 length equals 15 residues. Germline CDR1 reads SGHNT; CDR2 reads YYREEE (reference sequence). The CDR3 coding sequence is TGTGCCAGCAGCTTGATCGGACAGGGTACCTACGAGCAGTACTTC. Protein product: CASSLIGQGTYEQYF.